A single TCR beta chain is shown here with its context. The target antigen is unknown. The data derive from a study of T cells expressing NK-cell markers. Study-level information: Researchers got TCR beta repertoires out of sorted CD3+CD56+NKG2C+, CD3+CD56+NKG2C- and CD3+CD56-NKG2C+ T cells.

TCRdb processed the 5' RACE reads again and assigns one entry to each CDR3 protein, with no DNA. This table holds just under 150,000 distinct CDR3 sequences. Notes on the study in general: A handful of donors had dominant NKG2C+ clonotypes that comprised about 1.0-7.0% of their CD8+ T cells.

The CDR3 consists of 16 residues. From germline, CDR1 is SGHVS and CDR2 FNYEAQ. Sequenced: blood T cells: a sorted CD56 or NKG2C T cell subset, CD4+ or CD8+ T cells, or bulk PBMC T cells (not recorded which). The sequence was collected from a man aged 18 to 29 in good health. This chain links TRBV7-6 with TRBJ2-7; lacking DNA, the TRBD1 call made by TCRdb goes unchecked. The CDR3 here is CASSLQGDLGSYEQYF.